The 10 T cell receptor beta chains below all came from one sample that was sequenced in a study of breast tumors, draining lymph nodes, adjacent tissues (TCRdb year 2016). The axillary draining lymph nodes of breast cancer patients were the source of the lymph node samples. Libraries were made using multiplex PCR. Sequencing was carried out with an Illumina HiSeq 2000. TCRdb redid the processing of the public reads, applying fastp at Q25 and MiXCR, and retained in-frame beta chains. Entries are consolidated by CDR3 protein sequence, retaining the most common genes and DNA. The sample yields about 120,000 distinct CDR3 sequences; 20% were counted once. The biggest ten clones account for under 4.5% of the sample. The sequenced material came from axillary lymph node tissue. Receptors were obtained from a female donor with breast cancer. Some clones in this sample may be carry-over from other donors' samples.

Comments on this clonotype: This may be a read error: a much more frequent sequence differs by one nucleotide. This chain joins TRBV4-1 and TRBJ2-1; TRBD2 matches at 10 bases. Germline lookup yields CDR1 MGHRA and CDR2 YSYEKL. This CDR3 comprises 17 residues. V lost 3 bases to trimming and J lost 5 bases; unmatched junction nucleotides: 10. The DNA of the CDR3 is TGCGCCAGCAGCCATGATATCGCACTAGCGGGAAACAATGAGCAGTTCTTC. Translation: CASSHDIALAGNNEQFF.

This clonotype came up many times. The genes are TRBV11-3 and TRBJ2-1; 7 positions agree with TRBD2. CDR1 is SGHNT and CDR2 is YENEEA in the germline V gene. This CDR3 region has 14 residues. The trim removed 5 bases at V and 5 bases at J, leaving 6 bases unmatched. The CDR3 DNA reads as TGTGCCAGCAGCCCCGCCCGGGGGGACAATGAGCAGTTCTTC. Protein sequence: CASSPARGDNEQFF.

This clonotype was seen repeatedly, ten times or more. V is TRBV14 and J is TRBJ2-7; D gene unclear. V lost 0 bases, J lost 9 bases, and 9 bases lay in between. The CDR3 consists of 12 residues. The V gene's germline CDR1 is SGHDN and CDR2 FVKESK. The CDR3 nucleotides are TGTGCCAGCAGCCAAGATCGGGTTTTGCAGTACTTC. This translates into CASSQDRVLQYF.

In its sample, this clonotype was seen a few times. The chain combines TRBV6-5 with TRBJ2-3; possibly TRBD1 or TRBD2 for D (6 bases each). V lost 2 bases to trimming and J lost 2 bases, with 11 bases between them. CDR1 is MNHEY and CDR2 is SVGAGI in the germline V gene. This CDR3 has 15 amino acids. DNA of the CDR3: TGTGCCAGCAGTTACAGGGGGGCACACACAGATACGCAGTATTTT. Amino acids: CASSYRGAHTDTQYF.

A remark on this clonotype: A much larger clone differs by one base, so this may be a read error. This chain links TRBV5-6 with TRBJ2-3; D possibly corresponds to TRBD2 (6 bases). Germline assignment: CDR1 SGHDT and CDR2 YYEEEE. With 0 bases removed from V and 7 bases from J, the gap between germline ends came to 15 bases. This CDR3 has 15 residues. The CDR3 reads CASSLGSGPPNTQYF. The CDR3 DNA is TGTGCCAGCAGCTTGGGGAGCGGGCCTCCGAATACGCAGTATTTT.

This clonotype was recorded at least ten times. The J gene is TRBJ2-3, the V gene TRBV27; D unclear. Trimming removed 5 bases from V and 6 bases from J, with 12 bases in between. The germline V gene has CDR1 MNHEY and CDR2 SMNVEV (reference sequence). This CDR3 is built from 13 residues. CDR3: CASSSVIGDTQYF. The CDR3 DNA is TGTGCCAGCAGTAGCGTTATTGGGGATACGCAGTATTTT.

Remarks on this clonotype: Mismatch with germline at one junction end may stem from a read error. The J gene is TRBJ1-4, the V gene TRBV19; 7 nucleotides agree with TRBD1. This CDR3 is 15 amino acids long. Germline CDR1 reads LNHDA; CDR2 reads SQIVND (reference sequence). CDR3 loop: CASSGEAGGGEKPFF. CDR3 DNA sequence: TGTGCCAGTAGTGGGGAGGCAGGGGGAGGTGAAAAACCGTTTTTT.

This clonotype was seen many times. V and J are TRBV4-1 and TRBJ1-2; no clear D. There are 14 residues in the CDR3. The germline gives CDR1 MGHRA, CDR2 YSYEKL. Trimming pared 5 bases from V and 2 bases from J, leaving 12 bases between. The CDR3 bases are TGCGCCAGCAGCTCCGGGGTAAGGAACTATGGCTACACCTTC. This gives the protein CASSSGVRNYGYTF.

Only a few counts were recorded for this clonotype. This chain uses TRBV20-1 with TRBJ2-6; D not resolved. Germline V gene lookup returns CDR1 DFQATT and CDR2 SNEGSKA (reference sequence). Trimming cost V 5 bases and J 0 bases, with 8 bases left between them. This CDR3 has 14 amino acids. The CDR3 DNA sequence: TGCAGTGCTTATTCGAGCTCTGGGGCCAACGTCCTGACTTTC. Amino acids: CSAYSSSGANVLTF.

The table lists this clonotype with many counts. For the CDR3, the DNA is TGTGCCAGCAGCCTGGGACCCGTGGTATACAATGAGCAGTTCTTC. It encodes CASSLGPVVYNEQFF. V usage is TRBV14 and J usage is TRBJ2-1; D might be TRBD1 or TRBD2, each matching 5 bases. V lost 4 bases and J 4 bases, leaving 14 bases between the germline ends. The CDR3 runs 15 residues. Germline assignment: CDR1 SGHDN and CDR2 FVKESK. The whole variable domain, filled in from reference TRBV14 and TRBJ2-1, reads EAGVTQFPSHSVIEKGQTVTLRCDPISGHDNLYWYRRVMGKEIKFLLHFVKESKQDESGMPNNRFLAERTGGTYSTLKVQPAELEDSGVYFCASSLGPVVYNEQFFGPGTRLTVL.